The sequence of this TCR beta chain was determined in a study of cytomegalovirus exposure and HLA in healthy donors. Study conclusions and caveats: CMV serostatus alone was available as immune exposure information.

With regard to this clone: Its cognate antigen is unknown.

The PCR was carried out with 60 Vbeta primers and 13 Jbeta primers. In the original workflow: About 10 million shared chains were among the roughly 80 million unique TCR beta chains that a later analysis counted. The protocol was immunoSEQ multiplex PCR, while the TCRdb copy is restricted to in-frame clones and leaves out a portion. That table is the source of V, J and clone size, and D and trimming were worked out from the DNA. Across roughly 120,000 clones, the top ten clones capture 6.8% of the sample. When sampled, the donors appeared nominally healthy, though they likely had unrecorded immune exposures. Germline CDR1 LNHDA, CDR2 SQIVND (reference sequence). The CDR3 has 15 amino acids. V dropped 1 base and J dropped 4; count of bases not matched to a gene: 6.

The sample consisted of PBMCs. The sequence came from a middle-aged man in good health and CMV-seropositive. The chain recombines TRBV19 with TRBJ1-2; TRBD1 aligns across 7 bases. The CDR3 bases are TGTGCCAGTAGTATAGGGGACAGCAGGATCTATGGCTACACCTTC. It specifies CASSIGDSRIYGYTF.